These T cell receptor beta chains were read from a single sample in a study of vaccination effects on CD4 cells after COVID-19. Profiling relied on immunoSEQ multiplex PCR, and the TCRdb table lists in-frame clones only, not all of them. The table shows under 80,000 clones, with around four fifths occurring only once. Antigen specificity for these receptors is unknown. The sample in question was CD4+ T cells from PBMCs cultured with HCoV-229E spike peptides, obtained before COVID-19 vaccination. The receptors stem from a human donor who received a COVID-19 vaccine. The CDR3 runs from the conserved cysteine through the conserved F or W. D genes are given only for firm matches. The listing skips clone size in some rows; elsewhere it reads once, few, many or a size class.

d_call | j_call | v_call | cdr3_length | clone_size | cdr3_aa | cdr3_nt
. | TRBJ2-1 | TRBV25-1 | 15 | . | CASSSMRWTQSEQFF | TGTGCCAGCAGTTCGATGAGGTGGACCCAGAGTGAGCAGTTCTTC
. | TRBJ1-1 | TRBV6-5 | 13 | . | CATHAFMNTEAFF | TGTGCCACCCATGCTTTCATGAACACTGAAGCTTTCTTT
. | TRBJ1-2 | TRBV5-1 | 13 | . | CASSETNRRGYTF | TGCGCCAGCAGCGAGACCAACAGAAGAGGCTACACCTTC
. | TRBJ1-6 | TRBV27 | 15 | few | CASTSGGTFNSPLHF | TGTGCCAGCACCTCGGGGGGCACATTTAATTCACCCCTCCACTTT
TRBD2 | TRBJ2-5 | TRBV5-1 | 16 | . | CASSLVLAGGRGTQYF | TGCGCCAGCAGCTTGGTTCTAGCGGGGGGGCGTGGGACCCAGTACTTC
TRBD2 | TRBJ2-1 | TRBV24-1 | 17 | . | CATSDFGLAGGGYEQFF | TGTGCCACCAGTGATTTCGGCTTAGCGGGGGGCGGCTATGAGCAGTTCTTC
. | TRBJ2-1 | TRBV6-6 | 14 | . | CASSEQGPYNEQFF | TGTGCCAGCAGTGAGCAGGGGCCCTACAATGAGCAGTTCTTC
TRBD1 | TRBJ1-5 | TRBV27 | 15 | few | CASSSPDRANQPQHF | TGTGCCAGCAGTTCCCCGGACAGGGCAAATCAGCCCCAGCATTTT
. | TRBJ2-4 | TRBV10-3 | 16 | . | CAISESQLLAKNIQYF | TGTGCCATCAGTGAGTCACAACTACTAGCCAAAAACATTCAGTACTTC
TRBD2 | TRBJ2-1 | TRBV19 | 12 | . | CASTGGAYEQFF | TGTGCCAGTACCGGGGGGGCTTATGAGCAGTTCTTC
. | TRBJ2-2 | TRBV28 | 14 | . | CASSFLHGVGELFF | TGTGCCAGCAGTTTCCTCCACGGGGTGGGGGAGCTGTTTTTT
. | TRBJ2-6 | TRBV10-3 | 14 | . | CAISEPRGANVLTF | TGTGCCATCAGTGAGCCTCGTGGGGCCAACGTCCTGACTTTC
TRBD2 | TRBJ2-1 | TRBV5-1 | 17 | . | CASSQGWTSGVPLEQFF | TGCGCCAGCAGCCAAGGATGGACTAGCGGGGTTCCTCTGGAGCAGTTCTTC
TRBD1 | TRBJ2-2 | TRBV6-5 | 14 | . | CAISGTGNTGELFF | TGTGCCATTTCCGGGACAGGAAACACCGGGGAGCTGTTTTTT
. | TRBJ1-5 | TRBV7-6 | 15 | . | CASSLGGNPNQPQHF | TGTGCCAGCAGCTTAGGAGGCAATCCAAATCAGCCCCAGCATTTT
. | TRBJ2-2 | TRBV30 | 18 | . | CAWSVGRPRTPNTGELFF | TGTGCCTGGAGTGTAGGAAGACCCCGGACACCCAACACCGGGGAGCTGTTTTTT
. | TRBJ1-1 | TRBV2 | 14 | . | CASSLLSTTTEAFF | TGTGCCAGTTCCCTGCTATCCACCACCACTGAAGCTTTCTTT
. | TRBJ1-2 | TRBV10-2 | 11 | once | CASLGSYGYTF | TGCGCCAGCCTAGGGAGCTATGGCTACACCTTC
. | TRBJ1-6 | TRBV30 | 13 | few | CAWSIGAQSPLHF | TGTGCCTGGAGCATTGGGGCGCAGTCACCCCTCCACTTT
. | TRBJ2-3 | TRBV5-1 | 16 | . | CASSFKQGVGTDTQYF | TGCGCCAGCAGCTTTAAACAGGGAGTTGGCACAGATACGCAGTATTTT
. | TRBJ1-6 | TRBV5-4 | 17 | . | CASSLASGHGGNSPLHF | TGTGCCAGCAGCTTGGCCTCTGGACACGGAGGCAATTCACCCCTCCACTTT